The present entry profiles one TCR beta chain with its context. Original analysis: Researchers report that nucleated cell counts were estimated from reference gene primer amplification. Clones were sequenced by immunoSEQ multiplex PCR, and TCRdb holds only the in-frame ones, with some missing. That table is the source of V, J and clone size, and D and trimming were worked out from the DNA. Here the sample spans 50,000 or so clones, over 75% being singletons. Germline V gives CDR1 DFQATT, CDR2 SNEGSKA (reference sequence). Trimming removed 3 bases from V and 4 bases from J, with 12 bases in between. The CDR3 length is 13 residues. This record comes from a study of blood T cell repertoires in COVID-19. In the study overall: Whether acute or convalescent, the COVID-19 samples came from the United States, Italy and Spain. Sources were T cells, B-cell-depleted T cells, or PBMCs; the material itself was cDNA or gDNA.

Sequenced material: peripheral blood. The chain recombines TRBV20-1 with TRBJ1-1, with D possibly TRBD1 on 6 matching bases. This receptor was taken from a man in his forties or fifties with active COVID-19. The CDR3 loop is CSASDLGGTEAFF. DNA of the CDR3: TGCAGTGCTAGTGATCTAGGGGGCACTGAAGCTTTCTTT.